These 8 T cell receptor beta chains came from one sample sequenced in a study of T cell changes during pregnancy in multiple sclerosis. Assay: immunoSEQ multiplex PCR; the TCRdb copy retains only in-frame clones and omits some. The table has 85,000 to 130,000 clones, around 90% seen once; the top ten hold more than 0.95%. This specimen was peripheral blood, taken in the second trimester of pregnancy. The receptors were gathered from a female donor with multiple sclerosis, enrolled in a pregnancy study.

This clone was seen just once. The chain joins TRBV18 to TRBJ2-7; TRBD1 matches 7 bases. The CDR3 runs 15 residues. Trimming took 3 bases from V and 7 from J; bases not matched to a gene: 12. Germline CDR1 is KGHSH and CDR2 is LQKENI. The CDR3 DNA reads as TGTGCCAGCTCACCCCTACGGGACAGCCCCGCGGAGCAGTACTTC. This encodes CASSPLRDSPAEQYF.

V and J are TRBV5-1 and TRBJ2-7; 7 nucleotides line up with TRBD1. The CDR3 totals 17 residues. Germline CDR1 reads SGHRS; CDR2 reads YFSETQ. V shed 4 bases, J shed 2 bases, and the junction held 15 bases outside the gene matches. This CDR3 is CASSIGTEGALPYEQYF. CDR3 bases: TGCGCCAGCAGCATAGGGACAGAGGGGGCGCTACCCTACGAGCAGTACTTC.

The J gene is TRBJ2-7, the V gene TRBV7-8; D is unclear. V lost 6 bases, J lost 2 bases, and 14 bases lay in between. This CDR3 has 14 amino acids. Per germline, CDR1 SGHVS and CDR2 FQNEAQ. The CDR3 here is CASSPLSATYEQYF. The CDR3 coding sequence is TGTGCCAGCAGTCCCCTAAGTGCCACCTACGAGCAGTACTTC.

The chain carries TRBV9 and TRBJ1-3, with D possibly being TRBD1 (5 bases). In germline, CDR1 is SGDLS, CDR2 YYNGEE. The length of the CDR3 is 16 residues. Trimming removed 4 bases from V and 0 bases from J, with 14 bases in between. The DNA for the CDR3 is TGTGCCAGCAGCCGGGGGGTACCCGACTCTGGAAACACCATATATTTT. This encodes CASSRGVPDSGNTIYF.

CDR3 amino acids: CASSNPSSDTQYF. In DNA form, the CDR3 reads TGCGCCAGCAGCAACCCTAGCTCAGATACGCAGTATTTT. V is TRBV5-1 and J is TRBJ2-3, with D possibly being TRBD2 (5 bases). V lost 4 bases, J lost 4 bases, and 10 bases lay in between. The CDR3 length is 13 residues. Germline lookup yields CDR1 SGHRS and CDR2 YFSETQ.

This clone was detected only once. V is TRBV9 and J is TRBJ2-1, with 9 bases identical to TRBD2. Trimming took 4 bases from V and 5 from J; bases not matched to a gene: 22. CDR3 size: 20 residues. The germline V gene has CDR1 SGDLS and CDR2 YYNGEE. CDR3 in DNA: TGTGCCAGCAGCCCACGGGAGTTGGCGGGGGGGGTCACCCCGCACAATGAGCAGTTCTTC. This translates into CASSPRELAGGVTPHNEQFF.

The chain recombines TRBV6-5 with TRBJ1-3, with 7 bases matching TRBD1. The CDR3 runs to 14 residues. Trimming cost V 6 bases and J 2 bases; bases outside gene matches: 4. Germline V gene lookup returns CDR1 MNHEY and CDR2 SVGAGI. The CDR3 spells CASRGTAAGNTIYF. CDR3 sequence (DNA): TGTGCCAGCAGAGGGACAGCCGCTGGAAACACCATATATTTT.

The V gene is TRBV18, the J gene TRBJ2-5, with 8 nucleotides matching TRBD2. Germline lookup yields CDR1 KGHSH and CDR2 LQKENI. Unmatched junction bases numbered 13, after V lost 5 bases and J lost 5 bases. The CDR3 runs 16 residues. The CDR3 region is CASSAMGSSGFETQYF. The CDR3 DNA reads TGTGCCAGCTCAGCCATGGGGTCTAGCGGGTTCGAGACCCAGTACTTC.